At least ten counts were recorded for the clone carrying this T cell receptor (beta chain). The germline V gene has CDR1 MNHEY and CDR2 SMNVEV (reference sequence). The CDR3 runs 15 residues. Trimming took 5 bases from V and 8 from J, leaving 21 bases between them. This sample is drawn from a study of early T cells in non-severe SARS-CoV-2 infection. TCRdb re-called the 5' RACE reads with MiXCR, one entry per CDR3 protein. The top ten hold roughly 4.3% of the sample, which has tens of thousands of distinct CDR3 sequences, 12% seen once. The chain uses TRBV27 and TRBJ1-2; D not certain. This TCR was recovered from an adult who was a healthcare worker with PCR-confirmed SARS-CoV-2 infection or an uninfected control (not recorded which). Sequenced: whole blood. The CDR3 here is CASSSITPALEGYTF. The CDR3 DNA reads TGTGCCAGCAGTAGCATCACACCAGCACTGGAGGGCTACACCTTC.